This TCR beta chain was identified in a study of blood T cells in healthy people across ages. Trimming left V 7 bases short and J 6 bases short, with 19 bases between. CDR3 length equals 15 residues. CDR1 is MNHEY and CDR2 is SVGEGT in the germline V gene. Only a few counts were recorded for this clonotype. PCR was performed a second time for about 6 to 12 cycles using a sample-barcoded 5' primer and a J-beta primer mix. There were at least 3 million CDR3-containing paired-end reads obtained from each sample. TCRdb passed the 5' RACE reads through MiXCR, listing each CDR3 protein once. Altogether about 1.1 million distinct CDR3 sequences are present, 35% to 40% being singletons, with the ten largest covering about 12%.

Sequenced material: blood. The rearrangement links TRBV6-2 or TRBV6-3 to TRBJ2-1; perhaps TRBD1 as D (6 bases). This TCR came from a man between 18 and 35 years old in good health. CDR3: CASTETGKGGNEQFF. The CDR3 DNA follows: TGTGCCAGCACCGAAACAGGGAAGGGCGGCAATGAGCAGTTCTTC.